Ten or more counts support the clone carrying this T cell receptor beta chain. Antigen unknown. This entry belongs to a study of CD8 T cells in ankylosing spondylitis. Findings of the study overall: Made up of fewer than ten highly homologous variants, a TCR beta motif appeared characteristic of ankylosing spondylitis blood.

By quantitative 5'-RACE with molecular barcodes, the TCR beta libraries were made. Using its own MiXCR run on the 5' RACE reads, TCRdb lists one record per CDR3 protein. In the table there are 500,000 or so distinct CDR3 sequences, approximately 5% of which are singletons. The receptor was isolated from a male donor with ankylosing spondylitis. Sequencing used blood, either unsorted or a sorted T cell fraction (not recorded which).

CDR3 nucleotides: TGTGCCATCAATGCGGGACAGTCCTACGAGCAGTACTTC. It is translated as CAINAGQSYEQYF. The chain is built from TRBV10-3 and TRBJ2-7, with D possibly being TRBD1 (7 bases). The CDR3 runs 13 residues. Trimming left V 7 bases short and J 1 base short, with 11 bases between. Germline V gives CDR1 ENHRY, CDR2 SYGVKD.